Each of the 11 T cell receptor beta chains below was sequenced from the same sample in a study of CD8+ T cells in alopecia areata. Treatment in this sample: oral pan-JAK inhibitor, 5-10 mg twice daily. Sequencing used cDNA as its template, made by extracting RNA and reverse transcribing it. The method was immunoSEQ multiplex PCR; TCRdb's version includes in-frame clones alone and lacks a portion of them. The table lists roughly 250,000 clones, 60% of them singletons, with about 0.89% in the top ten. The source material was CD4+ T cells sorted from blood, sampled at approximately week 52, from a patient treated with tofacitinib. Receptors originate from a human donor with alopecia areata.

This clone showed up just a few times. The genes are TRBV5-6 and TRBJ1-2, with D unresolved. In germline, CDR1 is SGHDT, CDR2 YYEEEE. With 0 bases removed from V and 10 bases from J, the gap between germline ends came to 7 bases. The CDR3 sequence is 11 residues long. The CDR3 region is CASSLVDVYTF. CDR3 nucleotides: TGTGCCAGCAGCTTGGTAGATGTCTACACCTTC. Variable domain in full (rest from reference TRBV5-6 and TRBJ1-2): DAGVTQSPTHLIKTRGQQVTLRCSPKSGHDTVSWYQQALGQGPQFIFQYYEEEERQRGNFPDRFSGHQFPNYSSELNVNALLLGDSALYLCASSLVDVYTFGSGTRLTVV.

This chain links TRBV18 with TRBJ2-3, with 9 bases aligning to TRBD1. Trimming at V came to 6 bases and at J to 4 bases, leaving 8 bases not matched to a gene. This CDR3 region has 15 residues. The germline gives CDR1 KGHSH, CDR2 LQKENI. CDR3 DNA sequence: TGTGCCAGCTCTCCCGGGACAGGGTGGTCAGATACGCAGTATTTT. Its translation is CASSPGTGWSDTQYF.

The rearrangement joins TRBV2 to TRBJ2-5; a possible D gene is TRBD1 (6 bases). V was shortened by 5 bases and J by 3 bases, with 19 bases between the two germline ends. The CDR3 sequence is 16 residues long. CDR1 is SNHLY, CDR2 FYNNEI, per germline. As DNA, the CDR3 is TGTGCCAGCAGTACTACCCTCGAATGGACAGAAGAGACCCAGTACTTC. As protein: CASSTTLEWTEETQYF.

V is TRBV25-1 and J is TRBJ2-1, with D possibly being TRBD1 (6 bases). V gave up 10 bases and J gave up 2 bases, with 18 bases separating them. This CDR3 region has 15 residues. Germline V lookup: CDR1 MGHDK, CDR2 SYGVNS. CDR3 nucleotide sequence: TGTGCCAACTCCTACTCAGGGGCTACCTACAATGAGCAGTTCTTC. Amino acid sequence: CANSYSGATYNEQFF. Based on the CDR3 plus reference TRBV25-1 and TRBJ2-1, the full variable domain is EADIYQTPRYLVIGTGKKITLECSQTMGHDKMYWYQQDPGMELHLIHYSYGVNSTEKGDLSSESTVSRIRTEHFPLTLESARPSHTSQYLCANSYSGATYNEQFFGPGTRLTVL.

The chain couples TRBV2 to TRBJ1-2; no clear D gene. V gave up 2 bases and J gave up 8 bases, with 12 bases separating them. Germline CDR1 is SNHLY and CDR2 is FYNNEI. The CDR3 has 13 residues. The CDR3 DNA reads as TGTGCCAGCAGTGAAACTAGGACGTACGGCTACACCTTC. Translation gives CASSETRTYGYTF.

CDR3 DNA sequence: TGCAGCGGCCTACGGAGGGGGAGGAATGAGCAGTTCTTC. This sequence encodes CSGLRRGRNEQFF. This sequence joins TRBV29-1 and TRBJ2-1; the D gene could be TRBD1 or TRBD2 (6 bases each). Trimming cost V 7 bases and J 7 bases, with 17 bases left between them. This CDR3 is built from 13 residues. Germline CDR1 is SQVTM and CDR2 is ANQGSEA.

The V call is TRBV5-1, the J call TRBJ2-5; perhaps TRBD2 as D (5 bases). The CDR3 extends over 14 amino acids. V lost 4 bases and J 3 bases, leaving 13 bases between the germline ends. Germline CDR1 reads SGHRS; CDR2 reads YFSETQ. The CDR3 region has the DNA TGCGCCAGCAGCACCCGTTCCGGGGAAGAGACCCAGTACTTC. It translates to CASSTRSGEETQYF.

This rearrangement joins TRBV20-1 to TRBJ2-7, with D tentatively TRBD1 or TRBD2 (5 bases each). Per the germline V gene, CDR1 is DFQATT and CDR2 is SNEGSKA (reference sequence). The ends were cut back, 5 bases at V and 9 bases at J, with 5 bases in the middle. CDR3 size: 8 residues. The CDR3 DNA is TGCAGTGCTGGGGGGCAGTACTTC. It translates to CSAGGQYF.

Regarding this clone: Distinct nucleotide sequences in the sample also encode this CDR3. This sequence joins TRBV29-1 and TRBJ1-2, with TRBD1 as a possible D gene (5 bases). The germline V gene has CDR1 SQVTM and CDR2 ANQGSEA. With 5 bases removed from V and 4 bases from J, the gap between germline ends came to 11 bases. The CDR3 runs to 12 residues. CDR3 nucleotide sequence: TGCAGCGTTCTTAGGGGTTCCTATGGCTACACCTTC. Its protein product is CSVLRGSYGYTF.

This clone was recorded only once. This chain joins TRBV30 and TRBJ1-3; D remains ambiguous. Trimming pared 0 bases from V and 6 bases from J, leaving 6 bases between. CDR3 length: 12 residues. The germline V gene has CDR1 GTSNPN and CDR2 SVGIG (reference sequence). CDR3 DNA sequence: TGTGCCTGGAGTGTATCGGTAAACACCATATATTTT. It codes for CAWSVSVNTIYF.

J is TRBJ1-1 and V is TRBV6-5, with D unclear. In germline, CDR1 is MNHEY, CDR2 SVGAGI. Trimming took off 0 bases at V and 6 bases at J, with 8 bases between the two ends. The CDR3 loop spans 13 amino acids. The DNA for the CDR3 is TGTGCCAGCAGTTACTCGAGAGTGGCTGAAGCTTTCTTT. It is translated as CASSYSRVAEAFF.